This T cell receptor (beta chain) was recorded in a study of T cell repertoires in cytomegalovirus infection. The wider study: In public TCR beta signatures, there were indications of both CMV infection and matching HLA type. Study conclusions and caveats: HLA-C-restricted CMV-specific TCR beta clonotypes prevailed in the ex vivo response.

This clonotype has ten or more counts. Its antigen is unknown. The CDR3 runs to 13 residues. Germline V gives CDR1 MNHNS, CDR2 SASEGT. V was clipped by 7 bases and J by 1 base; unmatched bases: 2. TCRdb re-analysed the reads in MiXCR, keeping a single row per CDR3 protein. The table includes about 300,000 distinct CDR3 sequences, roughly 9.3% detected once. The V gene is TRBV6-1, the J gene TRBJ1-1; 8 nucleotides agree with TRBD1. The sample consisted of PBMCs. This receptor was obtained from a human donor in good health (CMV status not recorded). Some clones in this sample may be carry-over from other donors' samples. The DNA for the CDR3 is TGTGCCAGCACCGGGACAGGGAACACTGAAGCTTTCTTT. This sequence encodes CASTGTGNTEAFF.